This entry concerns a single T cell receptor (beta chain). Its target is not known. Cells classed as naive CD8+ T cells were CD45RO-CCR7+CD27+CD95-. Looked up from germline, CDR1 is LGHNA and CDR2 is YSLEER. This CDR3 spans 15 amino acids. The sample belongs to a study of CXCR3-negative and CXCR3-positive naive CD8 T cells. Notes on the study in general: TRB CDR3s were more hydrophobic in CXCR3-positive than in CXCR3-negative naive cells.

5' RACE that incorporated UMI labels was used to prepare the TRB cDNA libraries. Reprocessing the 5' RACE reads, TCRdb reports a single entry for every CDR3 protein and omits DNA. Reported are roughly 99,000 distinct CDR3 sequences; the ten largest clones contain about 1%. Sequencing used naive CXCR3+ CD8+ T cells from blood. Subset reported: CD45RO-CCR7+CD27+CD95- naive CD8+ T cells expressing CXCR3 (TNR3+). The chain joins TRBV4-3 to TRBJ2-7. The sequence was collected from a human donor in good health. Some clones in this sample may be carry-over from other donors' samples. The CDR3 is CASSQDLGTLYEQYF.